What follows are 30 T cell receptor beta chains derived from one specimen sequenced in a study of beta chain features in type 1 diabetes. Points from the study as a whole: People with Type 1 diabetes carried modestly yet significantly shorter TCRB CDR3s in all four CD4+ subsets.

Every bit of the isolated RNA underwent reverse transcription, so sequencing read expressed TCRB transcripts. Libraries were prepared by immunoSEQ multiplex PCR; TCRdb keeps only in-frame clonotypes and omits some of them. This table holds 200,000 to 250,000 clones, around 13% found once. Their antigens are not known. The sequenced material came from naive CD4+ T cells from blood. These TCRs come from a man aged 25 to 40 with type 1 diabetes.

The chain has TRBV6-5 and TRBJ1-3; D not resolved. The length of the CDR3 is 14 residues. Deletions cut 5 bases from V and 0 bases from J, with 8 bases between. The germline CDR1 and CDR2 sequences are MNHEY and SVGAGI. CDR3 sequence reads: CASSAASSGNTIYF. DNA for the CDR3: TGTGCCAGCAGTGCGGCAAGCTCTGGAAACACCATATATTTT.

This clone was counted a few times. The chain recombines TRBV25-1 with TRBJ2-3; D is possibly TRBD1 (6 bases). Trimming took 9 bases from V and 0 from J, leaving 16 bases between them. The CDR3 has 15 amino acids. The germline CDR1 and CDR2 sequences are MGHDK and SYGVNS. Written as DNA, the CDR3 is TGTGCCAGTGCCCGGACAGCTACTAGCACAGATACGCAGTATTTT. This sequence encodes CASARTATSTDTQYF. Complete variable domain (other parts from reference TRBV25-1 and TRBJ2-3): EADIYQTPRYLVIGTGKKITLECSQTMGHDKMYWYQQDPGMELHLIHYSYGVNSTEKGDLSSESTVSRIRTEHFPLTLESARPSHTSQYLCASARTATSTDTQYFGPGTRLTVL.

The genes are TRBV9 and TRBJ2-2; TRBD2 matches 10 bases. This CDR3 spans 17 amino acids. From germline, CDR1 is SGDLS and CDR2 YYNGEE. After removal of 0 bases from V and 1 base from J, the junction contained 3 bases not matched to a gene. The CDR3 coding sequence is TGTGCCAGCAGCGTAGCTCGACTAGCGGGGAACACCGGGGAGCTGTTTTTT. This encodes CASSVARLAGNTGELFF.

This sequence joins TRBV9 and TRBJ1-5, with TRBD1 matching over 7 bases. In germline, CDR1 is SGDLS, CDR2 YYNGEE. There are 16 residues in the CDR3. With 4 bases clipped from V and 6 bases from J, the junction kept 13 bases outside the gene matches. This CDR3 is CASSRGGGGSPQPQHF. The CDR3 DNA follows: TGTGCCAGCAGCCGCGGAGGAGGGGGCTCTCCTCAGCCCCAGCATTTT.

This chain joins TRBV5-1 and TRBJ2-3; D is perhaps TRBD2 (5 bases). The V gene's germline CDR1 is SGHRS and CDR2 YFSETQ. Trimming shortened V by 2 bases and J by 4 bases, and 14 bases separated the two germline ends. This CDR3 comprises 15 residues. The CDR3: CASSLEGSGADTQYF. CDR3 sequence (DNA): TGCGCCAGCAGCTTAGAAGGTTCCGGGGCAGATACGCAGTATTTT.

The chain links TRBV7-6 to TRBJ1-6; D possibly corresponds to TRBD1 (6 bases). The CDR3 runs to 15 residues. Trimming removed 4 bases at V and 9 bases at J, with 16 bases between. The germline CDR1 and CDR2 sequences are SGHVS and FNYEAQ. The DNA for the CDR3 is TGTGCCAGCAGCTCCGAGACGGCAGGGGCTTCACCCCTCCACTTT. It yields the protein CASSSETAGASPLHF.

The chain combines TRBV5-4 with TRBJ1-2; perhaps TRBD1 as D (6 bases). The germline CDR1 and CDR2 sequences are SGHNT and YYREEE (reference sequence). V was shortened by 4 bases and J by 0 bases, with 7 bases between the two germline ends. This CDR3 is 13 amino acids long. The CDR3 DNA follows: TGTGCCAGCAGCCGACAGGCTAACTATGGCTACACCTTC. It translates to CASSRQANYGYTF. The full variable domain, completed using reference TRBV5-4 and TRBJ1-2, is ETGVTQSPTHLIKTRGQQVTLRCSSQSGHNTVSWYQQALGQGPQFIFQYYREEENGRGNFPPRFSGLQFPNYSSELNVNALELDDSALYLCASSRQANYGYTFGSGTRLTVV.

The V and J genes are TRBV7-8 and TRBJ2-3, with TRBD2 identical over 13 bases. J gave up 7 bases and V 3 bases, and 7 bases lay outside the gene matches. The length of the CDR3 is 16 residues. Germline V CDR1 and CDR2: SGHVS, FQNEAQ. The CDR3 DNA reads TGTGCCAGCAGCTTCAGGACTAGCGGGGGACTATATACGCAGTATTTT. Translating gives CASSFRTSGGLYTQYF.

This clone was picked up a small number of times. This chain joins TRBV6-5 and TRBJ2-1, with 9 positions matching TRBD1. The CDR3 spans 14 residues. Germline V lookup: CDR1 MNHEY, CDR2 SVGAGI. V dropped 5 bases and J dropped 8; count of bases not matched to a gene: 7. CDR3 region: CASSRSQGAHEQFF. In DNA form, the CDR3 reads TGTGCCAGCAGTCGGTCACAGGGGGCCCATGAGCAGTTCTTC.

This chain connects TRBV25-1 to TRBJ2-1, with D possibly matching TRBD1 (6 bases). V was cut by 2 bases and J by 1 base, with 15 bases left in between. The V gene's germline CDR1 is MGHDK and CDR2 SYGVNS. The CDR3 length is 17 residues. The CDR3 protein is CASSEITGIGSYNEQFF. CDR3 in DNA: TGTGCCAGCAGTGAAATCACAGGGATAGGGTCCTACAATGAGCAGTTCTTC.

This clone showed up just a few times. The chain employs TRBV7-7 and TRBJ2-3; TRBD2 matches at 11 bases. The germline CDR1 and CDR2 sequences are SSHAT and FNYEAQ (reference sequence). Germline trimming cut 5 bases from V and 3 bases from J; bases unmatched to any gene: 7. The CDR3 sequence is 16 residues long. The CDR3 sequence is CASSPVAGGLTDTQYF. CDR3 sequence (DNA): TGTGCCAGCAGCCCCGTAGCGGGAGGGTTGACAGATACGCAGTATTTT.

The chain carries TRBV11-3 and TRBJ2-1; the match to TRBD2 covers 13 bases. The CDR3 is 17 amino acids. Germline lookup yields CDR1 SGHNT and CDR2 YENEEA. With V trimmed by 5 bases and J by 1 base, 5 bases remained unmatched. Here the CDR3 reads CASSTWTSGGSYNEQFF. The DNA for the CDR3 is TGTGCCAGCAGCACCTGGACTAGCGGGGGTTCCTACAATGAGCAGTTCTTC.

The rearrangement joins TRBV2 to TRBJ2-7, with D possibly being TRBD2 (6 bases). CDR1 is SNHLY, CDR2 FYNNEI, per germline. The ends were cut back, 5 bases at V and 2 bases at J, with 10 bases in the middle. The CDR3 is made up of 13 amino acids. As DNA, the CDR3 is TGTGCCAGCAGTCCCCCGGGGGCCTACGAGCAGTACTTC. It yields the protein CASSPPGAYEQYF.

The chain links TRBV4-1 to TRBJ2-1; the match to TRBD2 covers 13 bases. J gave up 2 bases and V 6 bases, and 7 bases lay outside the gene matches. Germline CDR1 is MGHRA and CDR2 is YSYEKL. The CDR3 is 17 residues long. Here the CDR3 reads CASRATSGRPPYNEQFF. CDR3 in DNA: TGCGCCAGCAGGGCGACTAGCGGGAGGCCCCCCTACAATGAGCAGTTCTTC.

V and J are TRBV21-1 and TRBJ2-3; the table's D call of TRBD2 was not tested on the DNA. TRBV21-1 is an annotated pseudogene. The CDR3 is made up of 15 amino acids. Written as DNA, the CDR3 is TGTGCCAGCAGGGGGAGGTTGGAGGACGGAGATACGCAGTATTTT. Translating gives CASRGRLEDGDTQYF.

This clone appeared a few times. The rearrangement joins TRBV15 to TRBJ2-3; 11 bases map to TRBD2. Germline V gene data show CDR1 as LNHNV and CDR2 as YYDKDF (reference sequence). V dropped 1 base and J dropped 7; count of bases not matched to a gene: 19. The CDR3 covers 20 residues. CDR3 amino acids: CATSRVPSGGRSPSTYTQYF. The DNA of the CDR3 is TGTGCCACCAGCAGAGTTCCTAGCGGGGGGCGGTCCCCCTCCACGTATACGCAGTATTTT.

The chain is built from TRBV5-1 and TRBJ1-1, with D maybe TRBD1 (5 bases). The CDR3 length is 12 residues. V was clipped by 4 bases and J by 3 bases, with 7 bases between them. Germline CDR1 and CDR2: SGHRS and YFSETQ. Here the CDR3 DNA reads TGCGCCAGCAGCGTCAGGGACACTGAAGCTTTCTTT. Its translation: CASSVRDTEAFF.

The J gene is TRBJ2-2, the V gene TRBV9, with 10 bases that match TRBD2. V dropped 0 bases and J dropped 5; count of bases not matched to a gene: 4. This CDR3 is built from 16 residues. Germline values: CDR1 SGDLS, CDR2 YYNGEE. DNA for the CDR3: TGTGCCAGCAGCGTAGCGTCTAGCGGGAGTACCGGGGAGCTGTTTTTT. The encoded protein is CASSVASSGSTGELFF.

CDR3 coding DNA: TGTGCCAGCAGCCAGCAGGGGCAGGGGACCTCGAGTGGCTACACCTTC. It encodes CASSQQGQGTSSGYTF. The chain links TRBV7-9 to TRBJ1-2; D perhaps matches TRBD1 (6 bases). Trimming shortened V by 5 bases and J by 7 bases, and 23 bases separated the two germline ends. This CDR3 contains 16 residues. From germline, CDR1 is SEHNR and CDR2 FQNEAQ (reference sequence).

This clone showed up just a few times. Here the CDR3 reads CASSEELGLAGNEQYF. CDR3 sequence (DNA): TGTGCCAGCAGTGAAGAGTTGGGACTAGCTGGGAACGAGCAGTACTTC. J is TRBJ2-7 and V is TRBV6-1; 9 bases line up with TRBD2. The CDR3 covers 16 residues. The germline gives CDR1 MNHNS, CDR2 SASEGT. The ends lost 1 base at V and 5 bases at J; junction bases unmatched: 9.

This chain joins TRBV28 and TRBJ2-1; 7 nucleotides line up with TRBD2. The CDR3 is made up of 15 amino acids. V lost 3 bases, J lost 5 bases, and 7 bases stayed unmatched. Germline lookup yields CDR1 MDHEN and CDR2 SYDVKM. For the CDR3, the DNA is TGTGCCAGCAGTTTCTTGTGGCGGGGGAACAATGAGCAGTTCTTC. Its translation is CASSFLWRGNNEQFF.

In its sample, this clone was seen a few times. V is TRBV7-9 and J is TRBJ2-7, with D maybe TRBD2 (6 bases). This CDR3 has 14 residues. Trimming removed 5 bases at V and 2 bases at J, with 13 bases between. The V gene's germline CDR1 is SEHNR and CDR2 FQNEAQ (reference sequence). CDR3 coding DNA: TGTGCCAGCAGCCTAGGAGGGCAGACCTACGAGCAGTACTTC. It codes for CASSLGGQTYEQYF.

This chain links TRBV29-1 with TRBJ2-5; weak D call: TRBD1 (5 bases). Germline CDR1 is SQVTM and CDR2 is ANQGSEA. This CDR3 comprises 14 residues. Trimming removed 7 bases at V and 1 base at J, with 16 bases between. The CDR3 nucleotides read TGCAGCGAGAAAAGGGGAACGGGCCAAGAGACCCAGTACTTC. Translated: CSEKRGTGQETQYF.

The chain carries TRBV7-9 and TRBJ1-4, with TRBD1 matching over 8 bases. The CDR3 is made up of 15 amino acids. J gave up 0 bases and V 5 bases, and 2 bases lay outside the gene matches. The germline gives CDR1 SEHNR, CDR2 FQNEAQ (reference sequence). In DNA form, the CDR3 reads TGTGCCAGCAGCCACAGGGGGGCAACTAATGAAAAACTGTTTTTT. As protein: CASSHRGATNEKLFF. The full variable domain, rest sourced from reference TRBV7-9 and TRBJ1-4, is DTGVSQNPRHKITKRGQNVTFRCDPISEHNRLYWYRQTLGQGPEFLTYFQNEAQLEKSRLLSDRFSAERPKGSFSTLEIQRTEQGDSAMYLCASSHRGATNEKLFFGSGTQLSVL.

This chain links TRBV7-2 with TRBJ2-3; D might be TRBD2 (6 bases). The CDR3 sequence is 15 residues long. Trimming removed 5 bases from V and 1 base from J, with 13 bases in between. Per germline, CDR1 SGHTA and CDR2 FQGNSA. The CDR3 DNA reads TGTGCCAGCAGCAACCTCGCGGGGCGCACAGATACGCAGTATTTT. It translates to CASSNLAGRTDTQYF.

Only a few counts were recorded for this clone. This sequence joins TRBV6-6 and TRBJ2-7; D might be TRBD2 (5 bases). There are 14 residues in the CDR3. V gave up 7 bases and J gave up 7 bases, with 20 bases separating them. CDR1 is MNHNY, CDR2 SVGAGI, per germline (reference sequence). The CDR3 protein is CASIRPDGRGEQYF. In DNA form, the CDR3 reads TGTGCCAGCATTCGCCCCGATGGTCGAGGGGAGCAGTACTTC.

The chain links TRBV18 to TRBJ2-2; 9 bases agree with TRBD1. CDR3 size: 17 residues. The ends lost 4 bases at V and 0 bases at J; junction bases unmatched: 6. Per germline, CDR1 KGHSH and CDR2 LQKENI. CDR3 protein: CASSRTTGGTNTGELFF. CDR3 DNA: TGTGCCAGCTCACGGACGACAGGGGGTACGAACACCGGGGAGCTGTTTTTT.

The chain joins TRBV10-3 to TRBJ2-4, with D perhaps matching TRBD1 (5 bases). This CDR3 has 16 residues. The V end lost 2 bases, the J end lost 0 bases, and 11 bases lay between the germline ends. Germline CDR1 and CDR2: ENHRY and SYGVKD. CDR3 in DNA: TGTGCCATCAGTGAGGCTGGGGCGGTAGCCAAAAACATTCAGTACTTC. Translation gives CAISEAGAVAKNIQYF.

This clone was counted a few times. The CDR3 DNA reads as TGTGCCAGCAGTGAAACCTCGGGACAGTCCCAGCCCCAGCATTTT. Translated, it gives CASSETSGQSQPQHF. The chain uses TRBV2 and TRBJ1-5; 7 bases match TRBD1. In germline, CDR1 is SNHLY, CDR2 FYNNEI. The CDR3 length is 15 residues. J was trimmed by 7 bases and V by 2 bases; bases with no gene match: 8.

This sequence joins TRBV11-2 and TRBJ2-1, with TRBD2 matching over 7 bases. CDR1 is SGHAT and CDR2 is FQNNGV in the germline V gene. With V trimmed by 7 bases and J by 4 bases, 16 bases remained unmatched. This CDR3 is 17 amino acids long. The CDR3 spells CASTGARPSGHYNEQFF. CDR3 DNA: TGTGCCAGCACCGGTGCTCGTCCTAGCGGACATTACAATGAGCAGTTCTTC.